This is a list of T cell receptor beta chains from one sample in a study of blood T cell repertoires in COVID-19. Measured with immunoSEQ multiplex PCR; TCRdb has only the in-frame clones, and not every one. The data hold roughly 270,000 clones, with approximately 85% observed a single time. The source material was peripheral blood. The receptors derive from a man aged 50-59 years with active or convalescent COVID-19. CDR3s include the opening cysteine and the closing phenylalanine or tryptophan. Each record gives: D gene, J gene, clone size, V gene, CDR3 protein, CDR3 DNA. D genes are given only for firm matches. Clone size is not always given. Where it is, it says once, few, many or a class for expanded clones.

d_gene: NA
j_gene: TRBJ1-2
abundance: NA
v_gene: TRBV3-1/TRBV3-2
CDR3aa: CASSHTGLEYGYTF
CDR3nt: TGTGCCAGCAGCCATACAGGTTTGGAATATGGCTACACCTTC

d_gene: NA
j_gene: TRBJ1-1
abundance: few
v_gene: TRBV2
CDR3aa: CASSSGTTRAFF
CDR3nt: TGTGCCAGCAGTTCCGGGACAACGCGGGCTTTCTTT

d_gene: NA
j_gene: TRBJ2-7
abundance: NA
v_gene: TRBV13
CDR3aa: CASSLSPSSYEQYF
CDR3nt: TGTGCCAGCAGCTTATCCCCTAGCTCCTACGAGCAGTACTTC

d_gene: NA
j_gene: TRBJ2-6
abundance: NA
v_gene: TRBV28
CDR3aa: CASSLGRDLAGANVLTF
CDR3nt: TGTGCCAGCAGTTTAGGGCGGGACCTGGCTGGGGCCAACGTCCTGACTTTC

d_gene: TRBD2
j_gene: TRBJ2-3
abundance: NA
v_gene: TRBV5-1
CDR3aa: CASSRGLAGAVDTQYF
CDR3nt: TGCGCCAGCAGCCGGGGACTAGCGGGAGCGGTAGATACGCAGTATTTT

d_gene: NA
j_gene: TRBJ1-3
abundance: few
v_gene: TRBV5-1
CDR3aa: CASSFGQQGNTIYF
CDR3nt: TGCGCCAGCAGCTTTGGCCAACAAGGAAACACCATATATTTT

d_gene: TRBD1
j_gene: TRBJ2-3
abundance: NA
v_gene: TRBV27
CDR3aa: CASTRGSRTDTQYF
CDR3nt: TGTGCCAGCACCAGGGGGTCTCGCACAGATACGCAGTATTTT

d_gene: TRBD2
j_gene: TRBJ2-7
abundance: NA
v_gene: TRBV15
CDR3aa: CATSRGATSGSQQYF
CDR3nt: TGTGCCACCAGCAGAGGAGCGACTAGCGGGAGTCAGCAGTACTTC

d_gene: NA
j_gene: TRBJ1-2
abundance: NA
v_gene: TRBV9
CDR3aa: CASSIPGGGYTF
CDR3nt: TGTGCCAGCAGCATACCCGGCGGTGGCTACACCTTC

d_gene: NA
j_gene: TRBJ2-1
abundance: NA
v_gene: TRBV4-3
CDR3aa: CASSQSTRSGNEQFF
CDR3nt: TGCGCCAGCAGCCAATCTACGAGATCGGGCAATGAGCAGTTCTTC

d_gene: NA
j_gene: TRBJ1-1
abundance: NA
v_gene: TRBV28
CDR3aa: CASSYAGSNTEAFF
CDR3nt: TGTGCCAGCAGTTACGCGGGATCCAACACTGAAGCTTTCTTT

d_gene: TRBD1
j_gene: TRBJ2-1
abundance: once
v_gene: TRBV12-3/TRBV12-4
CDR3aa: CASTQDRVYEQFF
CDR3nt: TGTGCCAGCACCCAGGACAGGGTCTATGAGCAGTTCTTC

d_gene: NA
j_gene: TRBJ2-1
abundance: NA
v_gene: TRBV28
CDR3aa: CASTLRRDEQFF
CDR3nt: TGTGCCAGCACGTTACGACGGGATGAGCAGTTCTTC

d_gene: TRBD2
j_gene: TRBJ2-5
abundance: NA
v_gene: TRBV7-3
CDR3aa: CASSLFGGSETQYF
CDR3nt: TGTGCCAGCAGCTTGTTCGGCGGGAGTGAGACCCAGTACTTC

d_gene: TRBD1
j_gene: TRBJ1-5
abundance: NA
v_gene: TRBV7-9
CDR3aa: CASRPTHFQGAPGQPQHF
CDR3nt: TGTGCCAGCAGGCCAACTCATTTCCAGGGGGCGCCGGGTCAGCCCCAGCATTTT

d_gene: NA
j_gene: TRBJ2-1
abundance: NA
v_gene: TRBV15
CDR3aa: CATSRDNNEQFF
CDR3nt: TGTGCCACCAGCAGAGATAACAATGAGCAGTTCTTC

d_gene: NA
j_gene: TRBJ2-3
abundance: NA
v_gene: TRBV5-4
CDR3aa: CASSPQSTDTQYF
CDR3nt: TGTGCCAGCAGCCCCCAGTCCACAGATACGCAGTATTTT

d_gene: TRBD1
j_gene: TRBJ2-2
abundance: NA
v_gene: TRBV5-5
CDR3aa: CASSLQGANTGELFF
CDR3nt: TGTGCCAGCAGCTTGCAGGGGGCGAACACCGGGGAGCTGTTTTTT

d_gene: TRBD1
j_gene: TRBJ1-2
abundance: NA
v_gene: TRBV7-9
CDR3aa: CASSQGTAGWYGYTF
CDR3nt: TGTGCCAGCAGTCAAGGGACAGCCGGATGGTATGGCTACACCTTC

d_gene: NA
j_gene: TRBJ1-6
abundance: NA
v_gene: TRBV2
CDR3aa: CASSVLDRANSPLHF
CDR3nt: TGTGCCAGCAGTGTGTTGGACAGAGCTAATTCACCCCTCCACTTT

d_gene: NA
j_gene: TRBJ2-2
abundance: NA
v_gene: TRBV3-1/TRBV3-2
CDR3aa: CASSSEGSLGELFF
CDR3nt: TGTGCCAGCAGCTCGGAGGGGTCATTGGGGGAGCTGTTTTTT

d_gene: NA
j_gene: TRBJ2-7
abundance: NA
v_gene: TRBV27
CDR3aa: CASSSLGAEEYEQYF
CDR3nt: TGTGCCAGCAGTTCGCTAGGGGCCGAGGAATACGAGCAGTACTTC

d_gene: NA
j_gene: TRBJ1-6
abundance: NA
v_gene: TRBV5-6
CDR3aa: CASSPNYNSPLHF
CDR3nt: TGTGCCAGCAGCCCTAATTATAATTCACCCCTCCACTTT

d_gene: NA
j_gene: TRBJ1-6
abundance: NA
v_gene: TRBV5-1
CDR3aa: CASSAQRQYNSPLHF
CDR3nt: TGCGCCAGCAGCGCGCAGAGACAGTATAATTCACCCCTCCACTTT

d_gene: TRBD1
j_gene: TRBJ1-2
abundance: NA
v_gene: TRBV19
CDR3aa: CASSGHRGAYGYTF
CDR3nt: TGTGCCAGTAGTGGCCACAGGGGTGCCTATGGCTACACCTTC

d_gene: NA
j_gene: TRBJ2-1
abundance: NA
v_gene: TRBV19
CDR3aa: CASSIRRGVDEQFF
CDR3nt: TGTGCCAGTAGTATACGTAGGGGTGTGGATGAGCAGTTCTTC

d_gene: NA
j_gene: TRBJ1-6
abundance: NA
v_gene: TRBV5-1
CDR3aa: CASSLVQGNNSPLHF
CDR3nt: TGCGCCAGCAGCTTGGTACAGGGCAATAATTCACCCCTCCACTTT

d_gene: TRBD2
j_gene: TRBJ2-7
abundance: few
v_gene: TRBV6-2/TRBV6-3
CDR3aa: CASSYSGTSGMTPYEQYF
CDR3nt: TGTGCCAGCAGTTACTCTGGGACTAGCGGAATGACGCCCTACGAGCAGTACTTC

d_gene: NA
j_gene: TRBJ2-3
abundance: few
v_gene: TRBV5-1
CDR3aa: CASSLDRGTDTQYF
CDR3nt: TGCGCCAGCAGCTTGGATCGGGGCACAGATACGCAGTATTTT

d_gene: TRBD1
j_gene: TRBJ2-2
abundance: NA
v_gene: TRBV3-1/TRBV3-2
CDR3aa: CASSSRDRATGELFF
CDR3nt: TGTGCCAGCAGCTCCCGGGACAGAGCCACCGGGGAGCTGTTTTTT

d_gene: NA
j_gene: TRBJ1-2
abundance: NA
v_gene: TRBV12-3/TRBV12-4
CDR3aa: CASSLNSRYGYTF
CDR3nt: TGTGCCAGCAGTTTAAACAGCCGCTATGGCTACACCTTC

d_gene: NA
j_gene: TRBJ1-1
abundance: NA
v_gene: TRBV10-3
CDR3aa: CAISAGVEGTEAFF
CDR3nt: TGTGCCATCAGCGCGGGGGTTGAGGGCACTGAAGCTTTCTTT

d_gene: NA
j_gene: TRBJ2-7
abundance: once
v_gene: TRBV7-2
CDR3aa: CASSPAGGISSYEQYF
CDR3nt: TGTGCCAGCAGCCCCGCCGGAGGGATTAGCTCCTACGAGCAGTACTTC

d_gene: TRBD2
j_gene: TRBJ2-1
abundance: once
v_gene: TRBV7-2
CDR3aa: CASSVMRETNEQFF
CDR3nt: TGTGCCAGCAGCGTTATGCGGGAGACTAATGAGCAGTTCTTC

d_gene: TRBD1
j_gene: TRBJ2-7
abundance: NA
v_gene: TRBV18
CDR3aa: CASSPRGTGGSEQYF
CDR3nt: TGTGCCAGCTCACCCAGGGGGACAGGGGGAAGTGAGCAGTACTTC

d_gene: TRBD1
j_gene: TRBJ2-7
abundance: NA
v_gene: TRBV28
CDR3aa: CASRSTGTGVREQYF
CDR3nt: TGTGCCAGCAGATCCACCGGGACAGGGGTTCGCGAGCAGTACTTC

d_gene: NA
j_gene: TRBJ2-4
abundance: NA
v_gene: TRBV10-1
CDR3aa: CAPGRSAKNIQYF
CDR3nt: TGCGCCCCGGGGAGGTCGGCCAAAAACATTCAGTACTTC

d_gene: NA
j_gene: TRBJ1-1
abundance: NA
v_gene: TRBV5-5
CDR3aa: CASSLEEGMNTEAFF
CDR3nt: TGTGCCAGCAGCTTGGAGGAGGGCATGAACACTGAAGCTTTCTTT

d_gene: TRBD2
j_gene: TRBJ2-1
abundance: NA
v_gene: TRBV5-6
CDR3aa: CASSIGPSGPYEGEQFF
CDR3nt: TGTGCCAGCAGCATAGGACCTAGCGGGCCCTATGAGGGTGAGCAGTTCTTC

d_gene: TRBD2
j_gene: TRBJ2-3
abundance: NA
v_gene: TRBV19
CDR3aa: CASNPLADPGTQYF
CDR3nt: TGTGCCAGTAACCCACTAGCGGACCCCGGTACGCAGTATTTT

d_gene: NA
j_gene: TRBJ1-1
abundance: NA
v_gene: TRBV12-3/TRBV12-4
CDR3aa: CASRDTGSSAFF
CDR3nt: TGTGCCAGCAGGGATACAGGGTCCTCGGCTTTCTTT

d_gene: TRBD1
j_gene: TRBJ1-4
abundance: NA
v_gene: TRBV11-3
CDR3aa: CAGQGYNEKLFF
CDR3nt: TGTGCCGGACAGGGTTATAATGAAAAACTGTTTTTT

d_gene: NA
j_gene: TRBJ1-1
abundance: NA
v_gene: TRBV11-2
CDR3aa: CASSQNRGTEAFF
CDR3nt: TGTGCCAGCAGCCAAAATCGGGGGACTGAAGCTTTCTTT

d_gene: TRBD2
j_gene: TRBJ2-1
abundance: NA
v_gene: TRBV4-3
CDR3aa: CASSLRGPSGRSNEQFF
CDR3nt: TGCGCCAGCAGCCTCCGAGGTCCTAGCGGGAGGTCCAATGAGCAGTTCTTC